This entry lists 15 T cell receptor beta chains sequenced from one sample in a study of shared clonotypes between healthy human individuals. Measured with immunoSEQ multiplex PCR; TCRdb has only the in-frame clones, and not every one. This repertoire shows over 1.5 million clones, 95% to 99% found once; its top ten account for 0.4% to 0.55%. Specimen: naive CD4+ T cells sorted from blood. Stated subset: CD45RA+ positively selected. The receptors shown here come from a man aged 25-45 years in good health.

The chain couples TRBV11-2 to TRBJ2-7; 8 bases map to TRBD2. The V and J ends lost 2 bases and 4 bases, in that order; junction bases with no gene match: 4. The CDR3 sequence is 14 residues long. CDR1 and CDR2 from the germline V gene are SGHAT and FQNNGV. CDR3 sequence: CASSLLAGWYEQYF. The CDR3 nucleotides read TGTGCCAGCAGCTTACTAGCGGGTTGGTACGAGCAGTACTTC.

The chain uses TRBV28 and TRBJ2-7, with a weak D call TRBD1 (6 bases). The CDR3 consists of 14 residues. Germline V gene sequence: CDR1 MDHEN, CDR2 SYDVKM. Deletions cut 4 bases from V and 5 bases from J, with 15 bases between. The CDR3 nucleotides are TGTGCCAGCAGTTCCACAGGGTCGTCAGACGAGCAGTACTTC. Protein product: CASSSTGSSDEQYF.

About this clone itself: The identical CDR3 is also encoded by other nucleotide sequences in the sample. The rearrangement uses TRBV19 and TRBJ2-3, with 10 bases fitting TRBD2. CDR1 is LNHDA and CDR2 is SQIVND in the germline V gene (reference sequence). V shed 4 bases, J shed 6 bases, and the junction held 7 bases outside the gene matches. This CDR3 spans 15 amino acids. The CDR3: CASSTPGLASDTQYF. The DNA for the CDR3 is TGTGCCAGTAGTACGCCGGGACTAGCGTCGGATACGCAGTATTTT.

The chain combines TRBV6-1 with TRBJ2-2; no definite D call. CDR3 length equals 13 residues. Looked up from germline, CDR1 is MNHNS and CDR2 is SASEGT. Trimming took 6 bases from V and 2 from J, leaving 7 bases between them. This CDR3 reads CASRGPNTGELFF. In DNA form, the CDR3 reads TGTGCCAGCAGAGGGCCTAACACCGGGGAGCTGTTTTTT.

The rearrangement links TRBV27 to TRBJ1-4, with a possible D match to TRBD1 (5 bases). The germline V gene has CDR1 MNHEY and CDR2 SMNVEV (reference sequence). The CDR3 covers 18 residues. The V end was cut by 0 bases, the J end by 7 bases, with 21 bases between. The CDR3 bases are TGTGCCAGCAGTTTATCTCCCCACGGACCCGCGGGGGGTGAAAAACTGTTTTTT. Translating gives CASSLSPHGPAGGEKLFF.

The chain uses TRBV7-2 and TRBJ1-3; D remains unclear. Germline lookup yields CDR1 SGHTA and CDR2 FQGNSA. The CDR3 loop spans 15 amino acids. Trimming shortened V by 0 bases and J by 0 bases, and 6 bases separated the two germline ends. Here the CDR3 DNA reads TGTGCCAGCAGCTTAGCGGACGTCTCTGGAAACACCATATATTTT. It specifies CASSLADVSGNTIYF.

The V call is TRBV5-3, the J call TRBJ2-1, with TRBD1 as a possible D gene (5 bases). TRBV5-3 is treated as an ORF (open reading frame) with a function not yet certain. CDR3 length: 15 residues. V was pared by 5 bases and J by 1 base, with 13 bases between. The CDR3 DNA follows: TGTGCCAGAAGGACCAGGGTCGGTTCCTACAATGAGCAGTTCTTC. This sequence encodes CARRTRVGSYNEQFF.

The chain recombines TRBV4-2 with TRBJ2-5; D is undetermined. V lost 0 bases to trimming and J lost 5 bases, with 13 bases between them. This CDR3 spans 15 amino acids. Germline-derived CDR1 and CDR2 are LGHNA and YNFKEQ. CDR3 in amino acids: CASSQEVPVYETQYF. DNA of the CDR3: TGTGCCAGCAGCCAAGAAGTTCCTGTCTACGAGACCCAGTACTTC.

V is TRBV15 and J is TRBJ2-7, with 10 bases identical to TRBD2. Germline V lookup: CDR1 LNHNV, CDR2 YYDKDF (reference sequence). CDR3 length equals 17 residues. Trimming at V came to 0 bases and at J to 3 bases, leaving 8 bases not matched to a gene. In DNA, the CDR3 is TGTGCCACCAGCAGAGAAGGACGACTAGCGGGCTTCTACGAGCAGTACTTC. It yields the protein CATSREGRLAGFYEQYF.

The chain is built from TRBV5-4 and TRBJ2-1, with 14 bases aligning to TRBD2. CDR3 length equals 16 residues. CDR1 SGHNT and CDR2 YYREEE come from the germline V gene (reference sequence). The V gene end was trimmed by 4 bases and the J gene end by 5 bases; junction bases not matched to a gene: 5. In DNA form, the CDR3 reads TGTGCCAGCAGCGTCCCGGGACTAGCGGGAGACAATGAGCAGTTCTTC. Protein: CASSVPGLAGDNEQFF.

V and J are TRBV2 and TRBJ2-1, with D possibly TRBD2 on 5 matching bases. The germline CDR1 and CDR2 sequences are SNHLY and FYNNEI. This CDR3 contains 16 residues. V was trimmed by 6 bases and J by 4 bases, leaving 19 bases between them. The CDR3 nucleotides read TGTGCCAGCAGGGCCGAGCGAGGGTACCTTTACAATGAGCAGTTCTTC. Protein: CASRAERGYLYNEQFF.

J is TRBJ2-7 and V is TRBV29-1; TRBD1 is a possible D gene (6 bases). CDR1 SQVTM and CDR2 ANQGSEA come from the germline V gene. Trimming shortened V by 2 bases and J by 2 bases, and 10 bases separated the two germline ends. This CDR3 has 13 residues. The CDR3, as DNA: TGCAGCGTTGAAAAGGACAGCACCTACGAGCAGTACTTC. This translates into CSVEKDSTYEQYF.

This rearrangement joins TRBV13 to TRBJ2-2, with no clear D. CDR1 PRHDT and CDR2 FYEKMQ come from the germline V gene (reference sequence). Trimming took 1 base from V and 5 from J, leaving 5 bases between them. This CDR3 is built from 13 residues. Written as DNA, the CDR3 is TGTGCCAGCAGCTTAGAAGTAACCGGGGAGCTGTTTTTT. The encoded protein is CASSLEVTGELFF.

This chain uses TRBV30 with TRBJ2-7; D is possibly TRBD1 (6 bases). Trimming took off 8 bases at V and 4 bases at J, with 15 bases between the two ends. This CDR3 spans 12 amino acids. Germline CDR1 and CDR2: GTSNPN and SVGIG (reference sequence). The CDR3: CAGQQGGYEQYF. The DNA of the CDR3 is TGTGCCGGACAACAGGGCGGGTACGAGCAGTACTTC.

This chain uses TRBV14 with TRBJ2-3; D unresolved. V lost 0 bases to trimming and J lost 4 bases, with 5 bases between them. The CDR3 sequence is 13 residues long. The germline V gene has CDR1 SGHDN and CDR2 FVKESK. CDR3 sequence: CASSQDLADTQYF. CDR3 bases: TGTGCCAGCAGCCAAGATCTGGCAGATACGCAGTATTTT.